The rows below give T cell receptor beta chains drawn from one sample of a study of blood T cell repertoires in COVID-19. Sequencing was performed with immunoSEQ multiplex PCR; in TCRdb, only in-frame clones are kept and a portion is missing. The data show about 180,000 clones, with more than 75% seen just once and more than 6.5% held by the top ten. The sample was PBMCs or T cells enriched from blood (not recorded which). These receptors all come from a woman aged 50 to 65 who had recovered from COVID-19. The CDR3 runs from the conserved cysteine through the conserved F or W. A D gene is named only where the DNA matches it firmly. The size field is filled for only some rows; it gives once, few, many or a size class.

>.|TRBJ1-2|TRBV19|.
CASTPQPGMAPYGYTF
TGTGCCAGTACCCCTCAGCCCGGGATGGCTCCTTATGGCTACACCTTC
>.|TRBJ1-3|TRBV6-5|.
CASSPRGRGQAIYF
TGTGCCAGCAGTCCCCGTGGGAGGGGCCAAGCCATATATTTT
>.|TRBJ2-1|TRBV6-5|TRBD1
CASRLGTGRLGQFF
TGTGCCAGCAGGCTCGGGACAGGGAGGTTAGGGCAGTTCTTC
>.|TRBJ2-7|TRBV30|.
CAWSVVKGPYEQYF
TGTGCCTGGAGTGTAGTCAAGGGGCCCTACGAGCAGTACTTC
>.|TRBJ2-7|TRBV6-5|TRBD2
CASRSWTSGEYEQYF
TGTGCCAGCAGATCGTGGACTAGCGGGGAATACGAGCAGTACTTC
>.|TRBJ2-5|TRBV6-5|TRBD1
CASSLTGWVGETQYF
TGTGCCAGCAGCTTGACAGGGTGGGTTGGAGAGACCCAGTACTTC
>.|TRBJ1-1|TRBV3-1/TRBV3-2|.
CASRKTGQAEAFF
TGTGCCAGCAGAAAAACAGGGCAGGCTGAAGCTTTCTTT
>few|TRBJ2-6|TRBV19|TRBD1
CASGDRGASGANVLTF
TGTGCCAGCGGGGACAGGGGAGCTTCTGGGGCCAACGTCCTGACTTTC
>once|TRBJ2-1|TRBV15|.
CATSRGTTKPYNEQFF
TGTGCCACCAGCAGAGGGACAACCAAACCGTACAATGAGCAGTTCTTC
>many|TRBJ2-7|TRBV3-1/TRBV3-2|TRBD2
CASSQDDSGAYEQYF
TGTGCCAGCAGCCAAGATGACAGCGGGGCCTACGAGCAGTACTTC
>.|TRBJ2-7|TRBV29-1|TRBD2
CSVGTSDSYEQYF
TGCAGCGTTGGAACTAGCGACTCCTACGAGCAGTACTTC
>.|TRBJ2-1|TRBV7-7|.
CASSLGRWQEQFF
TGTGCTAGCAGCTTAGGCCGTTGGCAAGAGCAGTTCTTC
>.|TRBJ2-7|TRBV18|.
CASSPTVNYEQYF
TGTGCCAGCTCACCAACGGTCAACTACGAGCAATACTTC
>.|TRBJ2-7|TRBV27|.
CASSLSAGLGQYF
TGTGCCAGCAGTTTATCGGCAGGCTTGGGGCAGTACTTC
>.|TRBJ1-1|TRBV7-8|.
CASNQMGGRNTEAFF
TGTGCCAGCAACCAGATGGGGGGTCGGAACACTGAAGCTTTCTTT
>.|TRBJ1-1|TRBV28|.
CASSQEGGTGNTEAFF
TGTGCCAGCAGTCAAGAGGGGGGGACTGGGAACACTGAAGCTTTCTTT
>.|TRBJ1-5|TRBV6-2/TRBV6-3|TRBD1
CASSYSEQGARSNQPQHF
TGTGCCAGCAGTTACTCGGAACAGGGGGCAAGGAGCAATCAGCCCCAGCATTTT
>.|TRBJ2-7|TRBV9|TRBD2
CASSVDRTSGSYEQYF
TGTGCCAGCAGCGTAGATAGGACTAGCGGTTCCTACGAGCAGTACTTC
>once|TRBJ1-2|TRBV5-1|.
CASSLDRVGGYTF
TGCGCCAGCAGCTTGGACAGGGTTGGCGGCTACACCTTC
>.|TRBJ2-7|TRBV5-6|TRBD1
CASSGVFGQGRSMYEQYF
TGTGCCAGCAGCGGAGTATTTGGACAGGGGAGGAGTATGTACGAGCAGTACTTC
>.|TRBJ2-3|TRBV4-1|TRBD2
CASSQELAGVSADTQYF
TGCGCCAGCAGCCAAGAACTAGCGGGAGTAAGTGCAGATACGCAGTATTTT
>.|TRBJ2-1|TRBV24-1|TRBD2
CATSDPGGAGLSYNEQFF
TGTGCCACCAGTGATCCCGGGGGAGCGGGACTCTCCTACAATGAGCAGTTCTTC
>.|TRBJ2-3|TRBV11-2|TRBD2
CASSLRLAGVPTDTQYF
TGTGCCAGCAGCCTCCGACTAGCGGGAGTACCCACAGATACGCAGTATTTT
>.|TRBJ1-4|TRBV5-1|TRBD1
CASSLVTGGSEKLFF
TGCGCCAGCAGCTTGGTAACAGGGGGAAGTGAAAAACTGTTTTTT
>.|TRBJ2-1|TRBV9|TRBD1
CASSVVGDSYNEQFF
TGTGCCAGCAGCGTAGTAGGGGACAGTTACAATGAGCAGTTCTTC
>.|TRBJ2-1|TRBV5-5|.
CASSSPTGPNEQFF
TGTGCCAGCAGCTCTCCGACAGGCCCTAATGAGCAGTTCTTC
>.|TRBJ1-6|TRBV6-5|.
CASTPGGDYNSPLHF
TGTGCCAGCACTCCGGGGGGAGATTATAATTCACCCCTCCACTTT
>.|TRBJ1-4|TRBV6-5|.
CASRAPLFNEKLFF
TGTGCCAGCAGGGCCCCTCTCTTTAATGAAAAACTGTTTTTT
>.|TRBJ2-3|TRBV27|TRBD2
CASSFSPRLAVFNTDTQYF
TGTGCCAGCAGTTTCAGCCCACGACTAGCGGTATTTAACACAGATACGCAGTATTTT
>.|TRBJ1-5|TRBV28|.
CASSLPAHYNQPQHF
TGTGCCAGCAGTTTACCCGCCCACTACAATCAGCCCCAGCATTTT
>.|TRBJ2-5|TRBV4-1|.
CASSLTGGETQYF
TGCGCCAGCAGCCTGACAGGAGGCGAGACCCAGTACTTC
>.|TRBJ1-5|TRBV28|TRBD1
CASSQFNPGTGGNQPQHF
TGTGCCAGCAGTCAATTCAACCCGGGGACAGGGGGCAATCAGCCCCAGCATTTT
>few|TRBJ1-5|TRBV3-1/TRBV3-2|TRBD1
CASSHTGTGHQPQHF
TGTGCCAGCAGCCATACCGGGACAGGGCATCAGCCCCAGCATTTT
>.|TRBJ2-1|TRBV7-9|.
CASSPPWRPTYNEQFF
TGTGCCAGCAGCCCCCCGTGGCGGCCCACCTACAATGAGCAGTTCTTC
>few|TRBJ2-7|TRBV7-9|TRBD1
CASSQGQGRVYEQYF
TGTGCCAGCAGCCAAGGACAGGGTCGGGTCTACGAGCAGTACTTC
>.|TRBJ2-7|TRBV11-2|TRBD2
CASSPGLAGGVPYEQYF
TGTGCCAGCAGCCCGGGCCTAGCGGGAGGGGTCCCCTACGAGCAGTACTTC
>.|TRBJ1-1|TRBV11-3|.
CASSLNLLMGRPEAFF
TGTGCCAGCAGTCTAAACCTGTTGATGGGCCGGCCTGAAGCTTTCTTT
>.|TRBJ1-2|TRBV29-1|TRBD1
CSVTGQGIYGYTF
TGCAGCGTTACGGGACAGGGAATCTATGGCTACACCTTC
>.|TRBJ2-7|TRBV12-2|.
CASRLGQATYEQYF
TGTGCAAGTCGCTTAGGACAGGCCACCTACGAGCAGTACTTC
>.|TRBJ2-3|TRBV7-2|.
CASSLGAVDTQYF
TGTGCCAGCAGCTTAGGAGCGGTAGATACGCAGTATTTT
>.|TRBJ2-7|TRBV27|.
CASSWQGNYEQYF
TGTGCCAGCAGTTGGCAGGGGAACTACGAGCAGTACTTC
>.|TRBJ1-2|TRBV11-2|.
CASSPQKNYGYTF
TGTGCCAGCAGCCCCCAGAAGAACTATGGCTACACCTTC
>.|TRBJ2-3|TRBV15|TRBD1
CATRERTGGGTDTQYF
TGTGCCACCAGGGAAAGGACAGGGGGCGGCACAGATACGCAGTATTTT
>.|TRBJ2-7|TRBV27|.
CASSPWDSGGISEQYF
TGTGCCAGCAGTCCCTGGGACAGCGGGGGAATTTCGGAGCAGTACTTC
>.|TRBJ2-1|TRBV9|.
CASSAYQGNEQFF
TGTGCCAGCAGCGCCTACCAGGGGAATGAGCAGTTCTTC
>few|TRBJ1-1|TRBV28|.
CASSRFVGGTEAFF
TGTGCCAGCAGCCGCTTTGTGGGGGGCACTGAAGCTTTCTTT
>many|TRBJ1-1|TRBV10-2|.
CASGRHTEAFF
TGCGCCAGCGGGAGGCACACTGAAGCTTTCTTT
>.|TRBJ2-3|TRBV13|TRBD2
CASSFLGAAGAQYF
TGTGCCAGCAGCTTCCTGGGCGCGGCGGGGGCGCAGTATTTT
>.|TRBJ2-7|TRBV19|TRBD1
CASSISRTGTYEQYF
TGTGCCAGTAGTATTAGTCGGACAGGGACCTACGAGCAGTACTTC
>.|TRBJ2-1|TRBV7-7|.
CASSPSYPLTGYNEQFF
TGTGCTAGCAGCCCATCATACCCTCTAACTGGTTACAATGAGCAGTTCTTC
>few|TRBJ2-3|TRBV20-1|TRBD1
CSASRGQGGQYF
TGCAGTGCTAGTCGCGGACAGGGGGGGCAGTATTTT
>.|TRBJ1-2|TRBV6-2/TRBV6-3|.
CASSISGARSGYTF
TGTGCCAGCAGTATTTCAGGGGCGCGTAGCGGCTACACCTTC
>.|TRBJ1-4|TRBV19|TRBD1
CASSRSGQGDEKLFF
TGTGCCAGTAGTAGATCCGGACAGGGAGACGAAAAACTGTTTTTT
>.|TRBJ2-6|TRBV14|.
CASSQGYLNSGANVLTF
TGTGCCAGCAGCCAAGGGTATCTAAACTCTGGGGCCAACGTCCTGACTTTC
>.|TRBJ2-1|TRBV2|.
CASSEQQGLDEQFF
TGTGCCAGCAGTGAACAACAGGGTCTGGATGAGCAGTTCTTC